This is a list of T cell receptor beta chains from one sample in a study of shared clonotypes between healthy human individuals. The repertoire was sequenced with immunoSEQ multiplex PCR; TCRdb's copy has only in-frame clones and lacks some. The sample records roughly 2,000,000 clones, around 95% being singletons. Sequenced sample: naive CD8+ T cells from PBMCs. The receptors come from a man aged 18 to 30 in good health. Some clones in this sample may be carry-over from other donors' samples. CDR3s include the opening cysteine and the closing phenylalanine or tryptophan. Fields, in order: V gene, clone size, J gene, D gene, CDR3 DNA, CDR3 protein. D genes are given only for firm matches. Expanded clones get a size class; other rows say once, few or many, or leave the size out.

>TRBV5-8|-|TRBJ1-2|-
TGTGCCAGCAGCACGCGGGACAAAGGTCCCTATGGCTACACCTTC
CASSTRDKGPYGYTF
>TRBV19|-|TRBJ2-2|-
TGTGCCAGTAGTCCGCCCTACGGGAACACCGGGGAGCTGTTTTTT
CASSPPYGNTGELFF
>TRBV19|-|TRBJ2-1|TRBD2
TGTGCCAGTAGTATTGGTGCGGGGGATAGATACAATGAGCAGTTCTTC
CASSIGAGDRYNEQFF
>TRBV2|-|TRBJ1-1|-
TGTGCCAGCAGCCCCGGGACACTGGATCCTGAAGCTTTCTTT
CASSPGTLDPEAFF
>TRBV5-1|-|TRBJ2-7|TRBD2
TGCGCCAGCAGCGCGCCACTAGCGGACTCCTACGAGCAGTACTTC
CASSAPLADSYEQYF
>TRBV7-9|-|TRBJ1-2|TRBD1
TGTGCCAGCCCCACACCCGCGGAGGACAGGCTAGGCTATGGCTACACCTTC
CASPTPAEDRLGYGYTF
>TRBV7-2|-|TRBJ2-2|TRBD2
TGTGCCAGCAGCTGGGGACTAGTAAGCACCGGGGAGCTGTTTTTT
CASSWGLVSTGELFF
>TRBV27|-|TRBJ2-7|TRBD1
TGTGCCAGCAGTTTCCACAGGGGTTACGAGCAGTACTTC
CASSFHRGYEQYF
>TRBV7-2|few|TRBJ1-1|-
TGTGCCAGCAGCCTCCCCGACAGGTACGCTTTCTTT
CASSLPDRYAFF
>TRBV10-3|-|TRBJ2-7|-
TGTGCCATCAGTGACCAGGGTAACTCCTACGAGCAGTACTTC
CAISDQGNSYEQYF
>TRBV15|-|TRBJ1-5|-
TGTGCCACCAGCGAATTTAATCAGCCCCAGCATTTT
CATSEFNQPQHF
>TRBV9|-|TRBJ2-7|-
TGTGCCAGCGGAGGGGACAGTAATACCTACGAGCAGTACTTC
CASGGDSNTYEQYF
>TRBV28|-|TRBJ1-2|-
TGTGCCAGCAGTTTAGGTGAAGGGCTTCTTGCCTTC
CASSLGEGLLAF
>TRBV9|-|TRBJ2-1|TRBD2
TGTGCCAGCAGCCCCAGGGGGCTAGCGGGAGGGTGGAGATACAATGAGCAGTTCTTC
CASSPRGLAGGWRYNEQFF
>TRBV29-1|-|TRBJ1-2|-
TGCAGCGTTGAAGACCGGCGGGCAGTATCCGACTATGGCTACACCTTC
CSVEDRRAVSDYGYTF
>TRBV15|-|TRBJ2-1|-
TGTGCCACCAGCACAGGACGATCCTACAATGAGCAGTTCTTC
CATSTGRSYNEQFF
>TRBV27|-|TRBJ2-7|-
TGTGCCAGCAGCACCGGGACGTTGGAAAGCTCCTACGAGCAGTACTTC
CASSTGTLESSYEQYF
>TRBV25-1|once|TRBJ2-7|-
TGTGCCAGCAGTGAATTCGGCGGCTTCGGGGAGCAGTACTTC
CASSEFGGFGEQYF
>TRBV7-9|once|TRBJ2-5|-
TGTGCCAGCAGCTTGGTCGTCAGGGGGGAAGAGGAGACCCAGTACTTC
CASSLVVRGEEETQYF
>TRBV4-2|-|TRBJ2-1|-
TGTGCCAGCAGCCAAGATATTTGGCGGGATTCCAATGAGCAGTTCTTC
CASSQDIWRDSNEQFF
>TRBV5-8|-|TRBJ2-7|-
TGTGCCAGCAGCTTGGGGGGTAGCAGGACCTACGAGCAGTACTTC
CASSLGGSRTYEQYF
>TRBV10-3|-|TRBJ2-4|TRBD1
TGTGCCATCAGAGGCGCCGGGACAGAGAAAAACATTCAGTACTTC
CAIRGAGTEKNIQYF
>TRBV19|-|TRBJ2-3|TRBD1
TGTGCCAGTAGTCCCAGGGACAGCGACACAGATACGCAGTATTTT
CASSPRDSDTDTQYF
>TRBV6-6|-|TRBJ2-1|-
TGTGCCAGCAGTTACGTGAGCAATGAGCAGTTCTTC
CASSYVSNEQFF
>TRBV9|-|TRBJ2-7|TRBD2
TGTGCCAGCAGTCCCATCGGGGGGGCAAACTACGAGCAGTACTTC
CASSPIGGANYEQYF
>TRBV7-2|-|TRBJ2-1|TRBD2
TGTGCCAGCAGCCCACTGGGGCTAGCGGCCCCGCATGAGCAGTTCTTC
CASSPLGLAAPHEQFF
>TRBV29-1|-|TRBJ2-5|-
TGCAGCGTTATCGTCGGGAGCATTCGCGGAGAGACCCAGTACTTC
CSVIVGSIRGETQYF
>TRBV11-2|-|TRBJ2-3|-
TGTGCCAGCAGCCAGGGGGGCGGGAGGTTCACAGATACGCAGTATTTT
CASSQGGGRFTDTQYF
>TRBV11-2|-|TRBJ2-6|-
TGTGCCAGCAGCTTAGTGTCAAATGGGGCCAACGTCCTGACTTTC
CASSLVSNGANVLTF
>TRBV7-9|-|TRBJ2-3|-
TGTGCCAGCAGCTTAGGGGGGAGTAGGACAGATACGCAGTATTTT
CASSLGGSRTDTQYF
>TRBV28|-|TRBJ1-5|-
TGTGCCAGCAGTGTAGCTCGGGACACCCGGAATTTT
CASSVARDTRNF
>TRBV29-1|few|TRBJ1-2|-
TGCAGCGTTGAAGATCAGGGGTATGGCTACACCTTC
CSVEDQGYGYTF
>TRBV2|-|TRBJ1-4|-
TGTGCCAGCAGTGGGGTGAGAGGGACCGCTAATGAAAAACTGTTTTTT
CASSGVRGTANEKLFF